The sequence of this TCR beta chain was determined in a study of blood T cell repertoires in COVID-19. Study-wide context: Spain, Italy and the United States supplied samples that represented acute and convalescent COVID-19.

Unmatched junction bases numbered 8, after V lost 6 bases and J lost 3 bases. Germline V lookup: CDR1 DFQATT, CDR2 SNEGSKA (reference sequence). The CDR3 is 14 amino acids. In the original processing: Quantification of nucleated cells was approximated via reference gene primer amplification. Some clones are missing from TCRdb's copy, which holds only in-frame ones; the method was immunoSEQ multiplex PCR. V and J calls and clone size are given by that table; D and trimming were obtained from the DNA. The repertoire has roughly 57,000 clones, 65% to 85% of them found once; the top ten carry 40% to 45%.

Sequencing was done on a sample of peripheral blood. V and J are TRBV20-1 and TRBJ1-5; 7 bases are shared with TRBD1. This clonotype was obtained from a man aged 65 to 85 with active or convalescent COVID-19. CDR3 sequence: CSASRGQNNQPQHF. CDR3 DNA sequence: TGCAGTGCCAGTAGGGGGCAAAACAATCAGCCCCAGCATTTT.